The sequence of this T cell receptor beta chain was determined in a study of T cell responses to AZD1222 COVID-19 vaccine. On this clone: Its antigen remains unknown.

CDR3 length: 13 residues. Trimming cost V 6 bases and J 5 bases, with 13 bases left between them. Findings and limits, study-wide: Compared with day 0, the breadth and depth of the Spike-specific TCR repertoire rose significantly after two doses of AZD1222. Across the whole spike, CD4 TCRs peaked at regions 160-218 and 743-854.

Sequencing was performed with immunoSEQ multiplex PCR; in TCRdb, only in-frame clones are kept and a portion is missing. The table has 200,000 or so clones, 85% to 95% seen once. The material sequenced was peripheral blood, taken on day 0 of MenACWY control vaccination. The clonotype was recovered from an adult in good health. V usage is TRBV12-3 or TRBV12-4 and J usage is TRBJ2-5, with D maybe TRBD2 (6 bases). The CDR3 bases are TGTGCCAGCAGCTTCCCAGGGAGGGAGACCCAGTACTTC. Its protein product is CASSFPGRETQYF.